This TCR beta chain was sequenced in a study of blood T cells in healthy people across ages. A second PCR, run for about 7 to 11 cycles, used a sample-barcoded 5' primer plus a J-beta primer mix. Every sample returned 2.5 million or more CDR3-containing paired-end reads. TCRdb analysed the 5' RACE reads with MiXCR anew, one entry per CDR3 protein. The sample yields 910,000 or so distinct CDR3 sequences, 51% seen once. General observations from the study: Any conclusive comparison of naive versus antigen-experienced cells was prevented by using unsorted PBMCs.

In its sample, this clonotype was seen once. As yet, its antigen is unknown. The V end lost 5 bases, the J end lost 2 bases, and 13 bases lay between the germline ends. Per germline, CDR1 DFQATT and CDR2 SNEGSKA (reference sequence). The length of the CDR3 is 13 residues. This TCR was recovered from an older woman in good health. V and J are TRBV20-1 and TRBJ2-7; tentatively, D is TRBD2 (5 bases). Specimen: blood. The CDR3 DNA follows: TGCAGTGCTCCCCGGGAAGGTACCTACGAGCAGTACTTC. The encoded protein is CSAPREGTYEQYF.